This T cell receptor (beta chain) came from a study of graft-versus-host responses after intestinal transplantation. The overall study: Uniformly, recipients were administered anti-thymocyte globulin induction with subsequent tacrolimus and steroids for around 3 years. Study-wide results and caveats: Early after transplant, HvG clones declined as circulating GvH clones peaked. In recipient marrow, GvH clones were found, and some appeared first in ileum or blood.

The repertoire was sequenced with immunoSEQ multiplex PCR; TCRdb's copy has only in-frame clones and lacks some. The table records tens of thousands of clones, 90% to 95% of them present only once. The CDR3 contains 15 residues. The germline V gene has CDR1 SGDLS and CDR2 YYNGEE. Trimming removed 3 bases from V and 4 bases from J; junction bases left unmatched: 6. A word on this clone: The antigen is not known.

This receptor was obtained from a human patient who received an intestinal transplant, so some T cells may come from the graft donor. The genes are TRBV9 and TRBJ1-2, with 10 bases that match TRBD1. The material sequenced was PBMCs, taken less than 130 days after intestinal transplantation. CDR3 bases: TGTGCCAGCAGCGCCCGGGACAGGGGCCCCTATGGCTACACCTTC. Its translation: CASSARDRGPYGYTF.